The 8 T cell receptor beta chains reported below all come from one sample, sequenced in a study of T cell responses to AZD1222 COVID-19 vaccine. The method was immunoSEQ multiplex PCR; TCRdb's version includes in-frame clones alone and lacks a portion of them. The sample yields about 150,000 clones, approximately 90% seen once. Material: peripheral blood, obtained 28 days after the second AZD1222 dose. The receptor source for this set is an adult who received the AZD1222 COVID-19 vaccine.

This clone was found a few times. V usage is TRBV30 and J usage is TRBJ2-2; maybe TRBD2 (5 bases). With 0 bases removed from V and 7 bases from J, the gap between germline ends came to 9 bases. CDR3 length: 13 amino acids. CDR1 is GTSNPN, CDR2 SVGIG, per germline (reference sequence). The DNA for the CDR3 is TGTGCCTGGAGTGTAATTGCGGGCGGGGAGCTGTTTTTT. Translating gives CAWSVIAGGELFF.

The V call is TRBV18, the J call TRBJ1-1; 7 nucleotides match TRBD1. This CDR3 is 15 amino acids long. V shed 2 bases and J 8 bases; nucleotides not matched to a gene: 11. Germline CDR1 is KGHSH and CDR2 is LQKENI. The CDR3 bases are TGTGCCAGCTCACCAAAACTGATAGGGACAGCAGAAGCTTTCTTT. This sequence encodes CASSPKLIGTAEAFF.

The CDR3 DNA reads TGTGCCAGCAGCGGCGGGTTCCCCTCCTACGAGCAGTACTTC. Amino acid sequence: CASSGGFPSYEQYF. V usage is TRBV6-5 and J usage is TRBJ2-7; a weak D match, TRBD2 (5 bases). V was trimmed by 6 bases and J by 0 bases, leaving 12 bases between them. Germline CDR1 MNHEY, CDR2 SVGAGI. The CDR3 is made up of 14 amino acids.

The CDR3 DNA sequence: TGTGCCTGGGGACTGAGCTATGGCTACACCTTC. It yields the protein CAWGLSYGYTF. The chain couples TRBV30 to TRBJ1-2; D gene unclear. The germline gives CDR1 GTSNPN, CDR2 SVGIG (reference sequence). The germline V and J ends were trimmed by 5 bases and 4 bases, with 8 bases remaining between them. The CDR3 runs to 11 residues. The variable domain in full, completed from reference TRBV30 and TRBJ1-2, reads SQTIHQWPATLVQPVGSPLSLECTVEGTSNPNLYWYRQAAGRGLQLLFYSVGIGQISSEVPQNLSASRPQDRQFILSSKKLLLSDSGFYLCAWGLSYGYTFGSGTRLTVV.

Note on this clone: The same CDR3 arises from other DNA sequences in this sample as well. The CDR3 coding sequence is TGTGCCAGCAGTGAAGGCAGGGATCAGCCCCAGCATTTT. Translating gives CASSEGRDQPQHF. This sequence joins TRBV6-1 and TRBJ1-5; D might be TRBD1 (5 bases). The V end was cut by 1 base, the J end by 5 bases, with 6 bases between. This CDR3 region has 13 residues. Germline-derived CDR1 and CDR2 are MNHNS and SASEGT.

The V and J genes are TRBV19 and TRBJ2-5, with D maybe TRBD2 (6 bases). Germline V lookup: CDR1 LNHDA, CDR2 SQIVND (reference sequence). The CDR3 consists of 17 residues. The V end was cut by 5 bases, the J end by 5 bases, with 24 bases between. This CDR3 is CASSHSLNRGLRETQYF. The CDR3 coding sequence is TGTGCCAGTAGTCATAGTCTCAACCGGGGACTGCGGGAGACCCAGTACTTC. The full variable domain, rest sourced from reference TRBV19 and TRBJ2-5, is DGGITQSPKYLFRKEGQNVTLSCEQNLNHDAMYWYRQDPGQGLRLIYYSQIVNDFQKGDIAEGYSVSREKKESFPLTVTSAQKNPTAFYLCASSHSLNRGLRETQYFGPGTRLLVL.

CDR3 amino acids: CASSSIAVRGETQYF. The CDR3 nucleotides are TGCGCCAGCAGCTCGATAGCGGTCCGGGGAGAGACCCAGTACTTC. The chain links TRBV5-1 to TRBJ2-5; tentative D call: TRBD2 (6 bases). The CDR3 loop spans 15 amino acids. Deletions cut 3 bases from V and 4 bases from J, with 16 bases between. Germline loops: CDR1 SGHRS, CDR2 YFSETQ.

The V call is TRBV6-5, the J call TRBJ1-1; maybe TRBD1 (6 bases). Trimming left V 5 bases short and J 5 bases short, with 15 bases between. The CDR3 extends over 14 amino acids. The germline V gene encodes CDR1 MNHEY and CDR2 SVGAGI. The CDR3 protein is CASSQGRRGTEAFF. The CDR3 DNA reads TGTGCCAGCAGTCAGGGGAGACGAGGGACTGAAGCTTTCTTT.